This TCR beta chain stems from a study of blood T cell repertoires in COVID-19. Study summary: The origin of the acute and convalescent COVID-19 samples was the United States, Italy and Spain.

TCRdb's copy holds only in-frame clones and misses some; the assay was immunoSEQ multiplex PCR. Here the sample spans about 280,000 clones, about 90% being singletons. This CDR3 is built from 15 residues. The V end was cut by 1 base, the J end by 0 bases, with 7 bases between. Germline lookup yields CDR1 SGHRS and CDR2 YFSETQ. The study drew participants aged roughly 18 to 89 years from about two dozen US areas. With regard to this clone: Other DNA sequences in this specimen translate into the identical CDR3.

The chain combines TRBV5-1 with TRBJ1-4; D call uncertain. Material: PBMCs or T cells enriched from blood (not recorded which). The sequence was collected from a woman between 25 and 40 years old with acute COVID-19. CDR3 amino acids: CASSLSEATNEKLFF. CDR3 in DNA: TGCGCCAGCAGCTTGTCGGAGGCAACTAATGAAAAACTGTTTTTT.